This T cell receptor (beta chain) was observed in a study of blood T cell repertoires in COVID-19. Study details: Both acute and convalescent COVID-19 samples were obtained from the United States, Italy and Spain. T cells, B-cell-depleted T cells, or PBMCs provided the cDNA or gDNA that served as material.

In the study's own analysis: Amplified reference gene primers provided the basis for estimating nucleated cell counts. Clones were read by immunoSEQ multiplex PCR, and TCRdb kept only the in-frame ones, dropping some. V and J calls plus clone size are reproduced from that table; the DNA served to infer D and trimming. In the table there are around 33,000 clones, roughly three quarters of which are singletons. This CDR3 has 13 amino acids. V lost 6 bases and J lost 8, with 11 bases in between. Material for sequencing was peripheral blood. V usage is TRBV12-3 or TRBV12-4 and J usage is TRBJ1-6; D not resolved. This sequence was found in a human donor in a cohort sampled during active COVID-19. The CDR3 nucleotides read TGTGCCAGCAGCTTACGGAGGGATTCACCCCTCCACTTT. Residues: CASSLRRDSPLHF.